What follows are 29 T cell receptor beta chains derived from one specimen sequenced in a study of shared clonotypes between healthy human individuals. Measured with immunoSEQ multiplex PCR; TCRdb has only the in-frame clones, and not every one. In the table there are about 1.5 million clones, more than 95% of which are singletons. The sample taken for sequencing was naive CD4+ T cells sorted from blood. Subset in this sample: CD45RA+ positively selected. All receptors come from a man aged 30 to 39 in good health.

V usage is TRBV6-5 and J usage is TRBJ2-7; tentatively, D is TRBD1 or TRBD2 (6 bases each). The CDR3 is made up of 16 amino acids. Trimming stripped 0 bases from V and 4 bases from J, with 16 bases between. Germline V CDR1 and CDR2: MNHEY, SVGAGI. For the CDR3, the DNA is TGTGCCAGCAGTTACTCAGGGCGGGACAAGACGTACGAGCAGTACTTC. Amino acids: CASSYSGRDKTYEQYF.

CDR3 sequence (DNA): TGCAGCGTTGAAGGGAGGGCAGGGGGCACTGAAGCTTTCTTT. Residues: CSVEGRAGGTEAFF. The chain uses TRBV29-1 and TRBJ1-1, with 7 positions matching TRBD1. CDR1 is SQVTM, CDR2 ANQGSEA, per germline. V dropped 1 base and J dropped 4; count of bases not matched to a gene: 6. The CDR3 is 14 amino acids.

This clone came up once. The chain uses TRBV21-1 and TRBJ1-2; the D call TRBD1 from the table was never checked on the DNA. TRBV21-1 is given as a pseudogene. This CDR3 is 18 amino acids long. This CDR3 reads CASSNTRPTGSTDYGYTF. As DNA, the CDR3 is TGTGCCAGCAGCAACACGCGACCGACAGGGTCGACGGACTATGGCTACACCTTC.

The chain employs TRBV5-4 and TRBJ1-4; 11 bases are shared with TRBD1. The CDR3 has 16 residues. V lost 2 bases, J lost 6 bases, and 6 bases stayed unmatched. Germline V gene lookup returns CDR1 SGHNT and CDR2 YYREEE (reference sequence). CDR3 coding DNA: TGTGCCAGCAGCTTCGGACAGGGGGCTCCTCATGAAAAACTGTTTTTT. Amino acid sequence: CASSFGQGAPHEKLFF.

As to this clone: Other DNA sequences in the same sample also yield this CDR3. The rearrangement joins TRBV5-1 to TRBJ2-7, with TRBD1 matching over 7 bases. V lost 4 bases, J lost 2 bases, and 3 bases stayed unmatched. The CDR3 runs 13 residues. CDR1 and CDR2 (germline): SGHRS, YFSETQ. This chain's CDR3 is CASSPDRPYEQYF. CDR3 coding DNA: TGCGCCAGCAGCCCGGACAGGCCCTACGAGCAGTACTTC.

The chain carries TRBV2 and TRBJ2-2; TRBD1 might be the D (5 bases). Looked up from germline, CDR1 is SNHLY and CDR2 is FYNNEI. The CDR3 is 15 amino acids. The V end lost 3 bases, the J end lost 5 bases, and 13 bases lay between the germline ends. Here the CDR3 DNA reads TGTGCCAGCAGTGATAGGGGATATGGAACCGGGGAGCTGTTTTTT. Translating it yields CASSDRGYGTGELFF.

The rearrangement joins TRBV19 to TRBJ1-4; D remains unclear. The CDR3 has 14 residues. The V gene lost 3 bases and the J gene lost 7 bases, with 12 bases spanning the gap. From germline, CDR1 is LNHDA and CDR2 SQIVND (reference sequence). The CDR3 is CASSIWRGGEKLFF. The CDR3 DNA reads TGTGCCAGTAGTATTTGGAGAGGTGGTGAAAAACTGTTTTTT.

As concerns this clone: Other DNA sequences in the same sample also yield this CDR3. The DNA for the CDR3 is TGTGCCAGCAGGGGATACAATGAGCAGTTCTTC. Translation: CASRGYNEQFF. The chain joins TRBV2 to TRBJ2-1, with D hard to call. Germline CDR1 is SNHLY and CDR2 is FYNNEI. The CDR3 runs to 11 residues. V lost 6 bases and J lost 4, with 4 bases in between.

This clone was observed a single time. The gene calls are TRBV5-4 and TRBJ2-7; D gene unclear. V was cut by 5 bases and J by 3 bases, with 12 bases left in between. CDR3 length: 13 residues. Germline CDR1 reads SGHNT; CDR2 reads YYREEE (reference sequence). CDR3 sequence reads: CASSSPPVYEQYF. In DNA form, the CDR3 reads TGTGCCAGCAGTTCCCCACCCGTCTACGAGCAGTACTTC.

The chain joins TRBV7-3 to TRBJ2-5; weak D call: TRBD2 (6 bases). V was shortened by 2 bases and J by 8 bases, with 18 bases between the two germline ends. The CDR3 runs to 15 residues. Germline CDR1 reads SGHTA; CDR2 reads FQGTGA. The CDR3 sequence is CASSLGGSGQDTQYF. The CDR3 DNA follows: TGTGCCAGCAGCTTAGGAGGTAGCGGCCAGGATACCCAGTACTTC. Looking up the rest from reference TRBV7-3 and TRBJ2-5 gives the full variable domain: GAGVSQTPSNKVTEKGKYVELRCDPISGHTALYWYRQSLGQGPEFLIYFQGTGAADDSGLPNDRFFAVRPEGSVSTLKIQRTERGDSAVYLCASSLGGSGQDTQYFGPGTRLLVL.

The chain joins TRBV28 to TRBJ2-1, with TRBD2 matching 7 bases. Looked up from germline, CDR1 is MDHEN and CDR2 is SYDVKM. CDR3 length equals 14 residues. The trim removed 3 bases at V and 7 bases at J, leaving 6 bases unmatched. CDR3 amino acids: CASSFRGVRNEQFF. The CDR3 nucleotides are TGTGCCAGCAGTTTTCGGGGGGTACGGAATGAGCAGTTCTTC.

The V call is TRBV7-9, the J call TRBJ2-4; no clear D. Deletions cut 4 bases from V and 1 base from J, with 11 bases between. The CDR3 extends over 15 amino acids. Germline V lookup: CDR1 SEHNR, CDR2 FQNEAQ (reference sequence). CDR3 residues: CASSSFLVAKNIQYF. DNA of the CDR3: TGTGCCAGCAGCTCCTTCCTTGTGGCCAAAAACATTCAGTACTTC.

V and J are TRBV7-3 and TRBJ2-7; 9 bases align to TRBD1. The germline CDR1 and CDR2 sequences are SGHTA and FQGTGA. CDR3 length: 14 amino acids. After removal of 5 bases from V and 5 bases from J, the junction contained 7 bases not matched to a gene. CDR3 in amino acids: CASSATGGTHEQYF. For the CDR3, the DNA is TGTGCCAGCAGCGCGACAGGGGGAACCCACGAGCAGTACTTC.

This clone was recorded once. V and J are TRBV7-3 and TRBJ2-1; D unclear. CDR3 length: 14 amino acids. Germline loops: CDR1 SGHTA, CDR2 FQGTGA. V dropped 5 bases and J dropped 6 bases, with 14 bases sitting between them. The CDR3 here is CASSPGDTVNEQFF. CDR3 sequence (DNA): TGTGCCAGCAGCCCTGGGGATACAGTCAATGAGCAGTTCTTC.

The rearrangement joins TRBV5-5 to TRBJ2-1; 7 bases agree with TRBD2. CDR3 length equals 14 residues. Germline-derived CDR1 and CDR2 are SGHKS and YYEKEE (reference sequence). V trimming: 4 bases; J trimming: 4 bases; junction bases outside the gene matches: 5. CDR3 bases: TGTGCCAGCAGCCCAACTAGCGAATACAATGAGCAGTTCTTC. Its protein product is CASSPTSEYNEQFF.

V and J are TRBV9 and TRBJ2-1; 10 bases line up with TRBD2. Germline V lookup: CDR1 SGDLS, CDR2 YYNGEE. After removal of 3 bases from V and 7 bases from J, the junction contained 13 bases not matched to a gene. The CDR3 is 17 amino acids. Here the CDR3 reads CASSARKLAGNRNEQFF. The CDR3 bases are TGTGCCAGCAGCGCCAGAAAACTAGCGGGAAATAGGAATGAGCAGTTCTTC.

This clone occurred once. The V call is TRBV7-9, the J call TRBJ1-1; possibly TRBD1 for D (5 bases). V was clipped by 4 bases and J by 2 bases, with 11 bases between them. This CDR3 has 14 amino acids. In germline, CDR1 is SEHNR, CDR2 FQNEAQ (reference sequence). CDR3 DNA: TGTGCCAGCAGCTCCGGGACCGCTAACACTGAAGCTTTCTTT. Protein: CASSSGTANTEAFF.

The chain uses TRBV4-3 and TRBJ1-5; D is undetermined. CDR1 and CDR2 (germline): LGHNA, YSLEER. V dropped 1 base and J dropped 4 bases, with 8 bases sitting between them. The CDR3 spans 14 residues. Written as DNA, the CDR3 is TGCGCCAGCAGCCAAGGTCGACTTAATCAGCCCCAGCATTTT. Translated: CASSQGRLNQPQHF.

The gene calls are TRBV2 and TRBJ1-2; maybe TRBD1 (6 bases). The CDR3 totals 16 residues. The V gene's germline CDR1 is SNHLY and CDR2 FYNNEI. V lost 10 bases, J lost 10 bases, and 31 bases lay in between. The CDR3 here is CANPNRDTQGSRDYTF. The CDR3 DNA follows: TGTGCCAACCCAAACAGGGACACCCAAGGATCAAGGGACTACACCTTC.

The rearrangement links TRBV5-4 to TRBJ2-7; D possibly matches TRBD1 or TRBD2 (5 bases each). The germline V and J ends were trimmed by 1 base and 5 bases, with 13 bases remaining between them. Germline-derived CDR1 and CDR2 are SGHNT and YYREEE (reference sequence). The CDR3 runs 14 residues. The DNA for the CDR3 is TGTGCCAGCAGCTTGCGGGGCACGGGGCACGAGCAGTACTTC. The encoded protein is CASSLRGTGHEQYF.

The chain combines TRBV5-1 with TRBJ2-1; TRBD2 matches at 9 bases. The CDR3 is 15 amino acids. Germline loops: CDR1 SGHRS, CDR2 YFSETQ. The trim removed 3 bases at V and 5 bases at J, leaving 6 bases unmatched. In DNA, the CDR3 is TGCGCCAGCAGCTCCCTGGGACTAGCCCACAATGAGCAGTTCTTC. Its protein is CASSSLGLAHNEQFF.

The CDR3 spells CATSRDPGQQETQYF. The CDR3 region has the DNA TGTGCCACCAGCAGAGATCCGGGACAGCAAGAGACCCAGTACTTC. The chain couples TRBV15 to TRBJ2-5, with TRBD1 matching over 7 bases. The V gene's germline CDR1 is LNHNV and CDR2 YYDKDF (reference sequence). The CDR3 runs to 15 residues. Unmatched junction bases numbered 3, after V lost 0 bases and J lost 2 bases.

The chain combines TRBV7-6 with TRBJ2-5, with D possibly matching TRBD2 (5 bases). Deletions cut 3 bases from V and 1 base from J, with 24 bases between. The CDR3 loop spans 19 amino acids. Germline CDR1 and CDR2: SGHVS and FNYEAQ. The CDR3 sequence: CASSFLPPGGAGGQETQYF. CDR3 bases: TGTGCCAGCAGCTTCCTCCCCCCCGGAGGCGCCGGAGGCCAAGAGACCCAGTACTTC.

This clone was counted a single time. The chain combines TRBV10-3 with TRBJ2-3, with a possible D match to TRBD2 (6 bases). From germline, CDR1 is ENHRY and CDR2 SYGVKD. The V end lost 4 bases, the J end lost 5 bases, and 10 bases lay between the germline ends. The CDR3 is made up of 13 amino acids. The CDR3: CAISGTRGDTQYF. The DNA of the CDR3 is TGTGCCATCAGTGGCACGCGGGGAGATACGCAGTATTTT.

This chain links TRBV5-1 with TRBJ2-5; 7 bases align to TRBD1. Germline CDR1 is SGHRS and CDR2 is YFSETQ. CDR3 length equals 14 residues. V shed 4 bases, J shed 4 bases, and the junction held 7 bases outside the gene matches. DNA for the CDR3: TGCGCCAGCAGCCCCGGGACAGCCGTAGAGACCCAGTACTTC. It yields the protein CASSPGTAVETQYF.

As concerns this clone: Other nucleotide sequences from this sample produce the same CDR3. J is TRBJ2-3 and V is TRBV5-4; no clear D. This CDR3 has 14 residues. Germline CDR1 and CDR2: SGHNT and YYREEE (reference sequence). Trimming left V 0 bases short and J 2 bases short, with 7 bases between. CDR3 amino acids: CASSLAGYTDTQYF. In DNA form, the CDR3 reads TGTGCCAGCAGCTTGGCCGGCTACACAGATACGCAGTATTTT.

The chain links TRBV7-9 to TRBJ2-1; TRBD2 matches 12 bases. The germline CDR1 and CDR2 sequences are SEHNR and FQNEAQ (reference sequence). Trimming removed 1 base from V and 0 bases from J; junction bases left unmatched: 7. This CDR3 contains 19 residues. This CDR3 reads CASSLGGLAGPSSYNEQFF. The CDR3 DNA sequence: TGTGCCAGCAGCTTAGGGGGACTAGCGGGTCCGAGCTCCTACAATGAGCAGTTCTTC.

The chain couples TRBV7-3 to TRBJ2-3, with D perhaps matching TRBD1 (5 bases). CDR3 length: 15 residues. V lost 2 bases and J lost 5, with 14 bases in between. The germline V gene encodes CDR1 SGHTA and CDR2 FQGTGA. This chain's CDR3 is CASSLAPRAGDTQYF. The CDR3 region has the DNA TGTGCCAGCAGCTTAGCACCCAGGGCCGGAGATACGCAGTATTTT.

The chain carries TRBV19 and TRBJ1-2; maybe TRBD1 (6 bases). The germline V and J ends were trimmed by 4 bases and 10 bases, with 16 bases remaining between them. The germline V gene encodes CDR1 LNHDA and CDR2 SQIVND (reference sequence). The CDR3 runs 13 residues. CDR3 sequence: CASSKGDISVYTF. The CDR3 region has the DNA TGTGCCAGTAGTAAGGGGGACATCTCAGTCTACACCTTC. The full variable domain, with the rest looked up from reference TRBV19 and TRBJ1-2, is DGGITQSPKYLFRKEGQNVTLSCEQNLNHDAMYWYRQDPGQGLRLIYYSQIVNDFQKGDIAEGYSVSREKKESFPLTVTSAQKNPTAFYLCASSKGDISVYTFGSGTRLTVV.